This T cell receptor (beta chain) appears in the sequencing data of a study of cytomegalovirus exposure and HLA in healthy donors. The PCR used 60 Vbeta and 13 Jbeta primers. Repertoires were generated with immunoSEQ multiplex PCR, while TCRdb's copy carries only in-frame clones and drops some. The sample contains about 77,000 clones, roughly 80% of which appear only once. The CDR3 has 15 residues. CDR1 SGDLS and CDR2 YYNGEE come from the germline V gene. V lost 4 bases and J lost 2, with 16 bases in between. The rearrangement uses TRBV9 and TRBJ2-7; tentative D call: TRBD1 (6 bases). The sample taken for sequencing was PBMCs. This sequence originates from a man aged 40-55 years in good health and CMV-seronegative. CDR3 DNA: TGTGCCAGCAGCCCCCGGGTGACAGGTACCTACGAGCAGTACTTC. Its protein is CASSPRVTGTYEQYF.